In this sample, the clone carrying this TCR beta chain turned up once. No antigen is known for it. These data are taken from a study of cytomegalovirus exposure and HLA in healthy donors. Trimming pared 5 bases from V and 3 bases from J, leaving 10 bases between. Looked up from germline, CDR1 is SGHVS and CDR2 is FNYEAQ. The CDR3 totals 13 residues. Study-wide results and limits: It is likely that the observed cluster of highly shared sequence variants was a sequencing artifact. Clonal expansion, a later analysis showed, was greater in HLA-associated TCR beta chains than in equally common others. Most TCR sequences were seen very rarely across donors, but some public TCRs occurred in many. Donors belonging to an Asian-associated ancestry cluster reportedly showed fewer N-insertions in productive TCRs than the roughly 700-donor mean, according to what a later analysis found.

PCR primers comprised 60 Vbeta and 13 Jbeta primers. Method: immunoSEQ multiplex PCR; TCRdb's copy keeps in-frame clones and lacks some. The sample shows more than 150,000 clones, 65% to 85% of them seen only once. The receptor was derived from a woman aged 40 to 50 in good health and CMV-seropositive. This sequence joins TRBV7-6 and TRBJ1-1; D remains unclear. The sample taken for sequencing was PBMCs. The CDR3 nucleotides read TGTGCCAGCAGCCGAGAGAGTGACACTGAAGCTTTCTTT. Amino acid sequence: CASSRESDTEAFF.